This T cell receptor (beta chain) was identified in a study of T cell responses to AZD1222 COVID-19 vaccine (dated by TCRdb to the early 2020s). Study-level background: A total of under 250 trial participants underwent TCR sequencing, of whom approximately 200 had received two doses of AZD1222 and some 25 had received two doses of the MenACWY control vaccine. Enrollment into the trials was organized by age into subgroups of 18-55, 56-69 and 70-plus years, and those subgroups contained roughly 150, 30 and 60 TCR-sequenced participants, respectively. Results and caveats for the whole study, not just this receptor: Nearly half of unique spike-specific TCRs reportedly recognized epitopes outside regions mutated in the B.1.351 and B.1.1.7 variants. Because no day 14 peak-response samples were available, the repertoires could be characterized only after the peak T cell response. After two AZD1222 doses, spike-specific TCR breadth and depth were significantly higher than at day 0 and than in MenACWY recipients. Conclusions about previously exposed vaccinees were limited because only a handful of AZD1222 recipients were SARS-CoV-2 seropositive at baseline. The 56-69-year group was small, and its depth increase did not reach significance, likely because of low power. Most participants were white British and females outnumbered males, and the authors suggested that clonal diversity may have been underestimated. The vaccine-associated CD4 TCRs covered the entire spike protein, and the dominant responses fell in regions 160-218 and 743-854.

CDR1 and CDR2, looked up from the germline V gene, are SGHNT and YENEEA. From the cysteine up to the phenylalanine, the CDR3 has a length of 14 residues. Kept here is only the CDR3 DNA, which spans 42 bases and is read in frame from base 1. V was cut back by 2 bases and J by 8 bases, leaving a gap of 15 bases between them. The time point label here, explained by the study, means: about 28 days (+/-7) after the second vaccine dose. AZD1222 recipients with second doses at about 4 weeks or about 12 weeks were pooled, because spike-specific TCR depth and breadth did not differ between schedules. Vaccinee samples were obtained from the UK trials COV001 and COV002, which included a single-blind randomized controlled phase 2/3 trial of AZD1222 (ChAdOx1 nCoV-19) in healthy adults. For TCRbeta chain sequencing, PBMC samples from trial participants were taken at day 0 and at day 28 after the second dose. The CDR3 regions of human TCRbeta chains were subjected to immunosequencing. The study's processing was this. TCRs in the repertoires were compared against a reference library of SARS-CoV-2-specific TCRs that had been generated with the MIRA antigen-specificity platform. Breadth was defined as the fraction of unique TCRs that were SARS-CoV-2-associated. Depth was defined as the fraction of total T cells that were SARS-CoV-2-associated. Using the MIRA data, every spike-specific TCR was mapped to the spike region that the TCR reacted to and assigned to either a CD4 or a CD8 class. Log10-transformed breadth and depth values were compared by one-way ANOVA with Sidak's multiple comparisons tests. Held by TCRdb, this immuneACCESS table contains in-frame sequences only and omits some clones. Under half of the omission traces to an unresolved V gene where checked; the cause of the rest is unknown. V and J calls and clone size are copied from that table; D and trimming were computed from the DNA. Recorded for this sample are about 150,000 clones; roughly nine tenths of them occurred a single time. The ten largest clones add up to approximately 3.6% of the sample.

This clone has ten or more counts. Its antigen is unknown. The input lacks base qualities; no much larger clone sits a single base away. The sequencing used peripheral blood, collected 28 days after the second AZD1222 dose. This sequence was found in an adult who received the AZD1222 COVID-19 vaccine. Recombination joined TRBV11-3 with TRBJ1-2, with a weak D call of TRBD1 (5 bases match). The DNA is TGTGCCAGCAGCTTATCCCGGGGGAGGGACGGCTACACCTTC. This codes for CASSLSRGRDGYTF.